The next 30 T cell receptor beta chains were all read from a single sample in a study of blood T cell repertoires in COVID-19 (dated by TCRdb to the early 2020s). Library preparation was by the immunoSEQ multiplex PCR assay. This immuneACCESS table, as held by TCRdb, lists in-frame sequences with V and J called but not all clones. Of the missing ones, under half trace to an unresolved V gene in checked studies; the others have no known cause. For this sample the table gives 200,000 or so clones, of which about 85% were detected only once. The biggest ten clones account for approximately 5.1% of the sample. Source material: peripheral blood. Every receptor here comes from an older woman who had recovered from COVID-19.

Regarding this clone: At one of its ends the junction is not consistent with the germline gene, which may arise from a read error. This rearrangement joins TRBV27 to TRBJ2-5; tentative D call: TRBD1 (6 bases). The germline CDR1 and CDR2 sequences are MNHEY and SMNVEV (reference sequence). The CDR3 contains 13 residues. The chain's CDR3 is CASSFSMMDRQDF. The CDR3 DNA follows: TGTGCCAGCAGTTTTTCGATGATGGACAGACAGGACTTC.

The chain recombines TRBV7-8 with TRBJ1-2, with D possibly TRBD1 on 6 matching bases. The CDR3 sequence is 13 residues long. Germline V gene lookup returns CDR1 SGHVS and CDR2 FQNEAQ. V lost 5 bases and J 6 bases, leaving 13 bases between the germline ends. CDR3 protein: CASSNRDTHGYTF. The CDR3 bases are TGTGCCAGCAGCAACCGGGACACTCATGGCTACACCTTC.

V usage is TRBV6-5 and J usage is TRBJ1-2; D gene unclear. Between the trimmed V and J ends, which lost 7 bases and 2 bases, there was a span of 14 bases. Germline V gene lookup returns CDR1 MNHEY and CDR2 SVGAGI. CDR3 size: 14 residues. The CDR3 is CASKLVGRNYGYTF. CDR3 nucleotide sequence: TGTGCCAGCAAGTTGGTAGGCAGGAACTATGGCTACACCTTC.

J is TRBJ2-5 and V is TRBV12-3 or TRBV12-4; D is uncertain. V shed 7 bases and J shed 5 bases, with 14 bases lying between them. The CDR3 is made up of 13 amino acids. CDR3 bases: TGTGCCAGCAAACCTCAGGTGGTTGAGACCCAGTACTTC. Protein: CASKPQVVETQYF.

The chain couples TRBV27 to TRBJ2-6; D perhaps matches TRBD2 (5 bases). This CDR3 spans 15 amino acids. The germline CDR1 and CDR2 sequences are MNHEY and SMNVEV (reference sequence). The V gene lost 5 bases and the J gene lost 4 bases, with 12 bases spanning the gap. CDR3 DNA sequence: TGTGCCAGCAGTCCCGGGGTGACGGGGGCCAACGTCCTGACTTTC. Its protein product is CASSPGVTGANVLTF.

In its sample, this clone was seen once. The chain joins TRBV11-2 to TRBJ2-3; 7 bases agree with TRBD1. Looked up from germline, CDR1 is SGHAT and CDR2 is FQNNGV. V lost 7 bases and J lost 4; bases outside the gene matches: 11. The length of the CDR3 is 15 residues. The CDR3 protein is CASTLRGLGADTQYF. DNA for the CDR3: TGTGCCAGCACCCTCAGGGGGTTGGGGGCAGATACGCAGTATTTT.

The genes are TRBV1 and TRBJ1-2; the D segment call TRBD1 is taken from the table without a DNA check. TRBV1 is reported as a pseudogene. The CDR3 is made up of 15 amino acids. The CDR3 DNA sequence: TGCACCAGCAGCCAACGCGAGGACAGGTACTATGGCTACACCTTC. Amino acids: CTSSQREDRYYGYTF.

The CDR3 loop is CASSQGLPYEQYF. The DNA of the CDR3 is TGCGCCAGCAGCCAGGGACTCCCCTACGAGCAGTACTTC. The rearrangement joins TRBV4-1 to TRBJ2-7; D may be TRBD2 (6 bases). Trimming cost V 3 bases and J 2 bases, with 8 bases left between them. The CDR3 is made up of 13 amino acids. CDR1 is MGHRA and CDR2 is YSYEKL in the germline V gene.

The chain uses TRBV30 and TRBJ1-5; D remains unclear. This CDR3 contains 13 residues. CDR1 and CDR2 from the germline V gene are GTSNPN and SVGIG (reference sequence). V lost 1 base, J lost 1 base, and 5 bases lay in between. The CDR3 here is CAWSAQSNQPQHF. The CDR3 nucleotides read TGTGCCTGGAGTGCTCAGAGCAATCAGCCCCAGCATTTT.

Here the CDR3 DNA reads TGTGCCAGCTCACCACGAGGACACCCGACCTCTGGGGCCAACGTCCTGACTTTC. It specifies CASSPRGHPTSGANVLTF. The chain links TRBV18 to TRBJ2-6; D perhaps matches TRBD1 (5 bases). Looked up from germline, CDR1 is KGHSH and CDR2 is LQKENI. V was trimmed by 1 base and J by 0 bases, leaving 13 bases between them. The CDR3 is 18 amino acids.

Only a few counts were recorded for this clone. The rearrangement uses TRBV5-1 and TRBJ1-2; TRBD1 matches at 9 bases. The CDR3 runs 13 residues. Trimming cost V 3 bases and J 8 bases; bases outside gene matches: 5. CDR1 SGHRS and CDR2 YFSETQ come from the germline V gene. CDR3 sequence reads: CASSWGQGSGYTF. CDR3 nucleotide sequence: TGCGCCAGCAGCTGGGGACAGGGTTCCGGCTACACCTTC.

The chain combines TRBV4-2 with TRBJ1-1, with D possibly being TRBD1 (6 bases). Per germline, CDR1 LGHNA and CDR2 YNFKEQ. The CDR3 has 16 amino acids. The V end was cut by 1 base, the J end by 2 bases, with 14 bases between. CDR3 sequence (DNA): TGTGCCAGCAGCCAAGGGGGGACACGATTAAACACTGAAGCTTTCTTT. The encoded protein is CASSQGGTRLNTEAFF.

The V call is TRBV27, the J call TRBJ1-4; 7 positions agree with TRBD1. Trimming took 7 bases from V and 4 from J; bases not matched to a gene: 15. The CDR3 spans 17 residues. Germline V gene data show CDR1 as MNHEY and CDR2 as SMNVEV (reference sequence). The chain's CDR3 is CASTLGQAPPFNEKLFF. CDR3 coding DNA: TGTGCCAGCACCCTAGGACAGGCCCCGCCTTTTAATGAAAAACTGTTTTTT.

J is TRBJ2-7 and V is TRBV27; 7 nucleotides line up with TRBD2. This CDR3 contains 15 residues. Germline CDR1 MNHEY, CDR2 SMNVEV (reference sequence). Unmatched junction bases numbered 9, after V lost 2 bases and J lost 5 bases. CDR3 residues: CASSLRGGLGHEQYF. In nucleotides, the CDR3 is TGTGCCAGCAGTTTACGGGGAGGGCTTGGCCACGAGCAGTACTTC.

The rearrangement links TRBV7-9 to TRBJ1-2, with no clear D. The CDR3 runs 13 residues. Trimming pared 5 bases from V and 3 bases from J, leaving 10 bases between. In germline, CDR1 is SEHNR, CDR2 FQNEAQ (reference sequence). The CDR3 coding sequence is TGTGCCAGCAGCCCCAACATTGACTATGGCTACACCTTC. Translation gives CASSPNIDYGYTF.

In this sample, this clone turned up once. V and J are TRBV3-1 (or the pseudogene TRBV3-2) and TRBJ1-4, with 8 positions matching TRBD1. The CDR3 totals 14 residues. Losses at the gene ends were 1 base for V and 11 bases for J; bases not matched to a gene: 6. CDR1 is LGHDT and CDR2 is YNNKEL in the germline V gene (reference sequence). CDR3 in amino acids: CASSQGRDRPKLFF. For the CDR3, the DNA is TGTGCCAGCAGCCAAGGAAGGGACAGGCCCAAACTGTTTTTT.

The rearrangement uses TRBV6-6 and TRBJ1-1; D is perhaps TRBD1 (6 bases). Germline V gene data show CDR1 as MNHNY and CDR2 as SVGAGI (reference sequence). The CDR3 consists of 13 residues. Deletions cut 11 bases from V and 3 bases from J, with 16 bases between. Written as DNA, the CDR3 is TGTGCCGGGAACAGGGACGGGGACACTGAAGCTTTCTTT. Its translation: CAGNRDGDTEAFF.

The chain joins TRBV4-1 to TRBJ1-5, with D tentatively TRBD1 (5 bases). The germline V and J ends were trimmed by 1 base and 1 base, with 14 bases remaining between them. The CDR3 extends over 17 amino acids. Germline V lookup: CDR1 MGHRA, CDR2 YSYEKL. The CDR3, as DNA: TGCGCCAGCAGCCAAGTTTTAGGGGCAAGCAGCAATCAGCCCCAGCATTTT. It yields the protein CASSQVLGASSNQPQHF.

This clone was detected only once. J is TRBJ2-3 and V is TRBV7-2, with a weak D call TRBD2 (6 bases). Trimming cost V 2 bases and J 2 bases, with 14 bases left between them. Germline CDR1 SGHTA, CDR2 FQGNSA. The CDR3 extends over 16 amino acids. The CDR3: CASSLLPGGATDTQYF. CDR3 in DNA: TGTGCCAGCAGCTTACTCCCTGGCGGGGCCACAGATACGCAGTATTTT.

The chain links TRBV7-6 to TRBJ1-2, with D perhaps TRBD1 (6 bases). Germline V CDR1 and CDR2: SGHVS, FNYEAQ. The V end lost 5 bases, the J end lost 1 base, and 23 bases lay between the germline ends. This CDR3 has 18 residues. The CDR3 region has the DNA TGTGCCAGCAGCCAGGCCAGTCCCACAGGGATTATTAACTATGGCTACACCTTC. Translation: CASSQASPTGIINYGYTF.

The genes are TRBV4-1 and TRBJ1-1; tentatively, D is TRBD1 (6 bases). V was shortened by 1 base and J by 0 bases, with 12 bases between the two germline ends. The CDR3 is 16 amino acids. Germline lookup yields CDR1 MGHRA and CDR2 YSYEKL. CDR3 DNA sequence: TGCGCCAGCAGCCAAGCGGGACAATCAATGAACACTGAAGCTTTCTTT. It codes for CASSQAGQSMNTEAFF.

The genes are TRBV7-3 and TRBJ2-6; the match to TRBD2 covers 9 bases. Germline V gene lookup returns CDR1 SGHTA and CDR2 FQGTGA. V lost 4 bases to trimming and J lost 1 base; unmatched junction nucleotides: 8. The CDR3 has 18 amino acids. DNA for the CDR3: TGTGCCAGCAGCTCTTATGTAGCGGGGGTTTCTGGGGCCAACGTCCTGACTTTC. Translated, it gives CASSSYVAGVSGANVLTF.

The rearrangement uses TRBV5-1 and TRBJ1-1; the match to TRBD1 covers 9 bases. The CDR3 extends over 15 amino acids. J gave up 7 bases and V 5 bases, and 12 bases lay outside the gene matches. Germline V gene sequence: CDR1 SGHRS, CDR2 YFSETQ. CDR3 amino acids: CASSLSGTGRFEAFF. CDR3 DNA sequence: TGCGCCAGCAGTCTGTCCGGGACAGGGAGATTTGAAGCTTTCTTT. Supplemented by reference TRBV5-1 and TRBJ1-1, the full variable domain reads KAGVTQTPRYLIKTRGQQVTLSCSPISGHRSVSWYQQTPGQGLQFLFEYFSETQRNKGNFPGRFSGRQFSNSRSEMNVSTLELGDSALYLCASSLSGTGRFEAFFGQGTRLTVV.

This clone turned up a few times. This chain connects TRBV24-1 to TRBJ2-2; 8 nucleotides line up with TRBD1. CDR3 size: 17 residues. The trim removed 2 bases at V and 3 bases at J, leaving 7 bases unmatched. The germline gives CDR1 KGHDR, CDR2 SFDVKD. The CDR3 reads CATSDSLGTGDTGELFF. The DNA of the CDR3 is TGTGCCACCAGTGATTCGCTCGGGACAGGCGACACCGGGGAGCTGTTTTTT.

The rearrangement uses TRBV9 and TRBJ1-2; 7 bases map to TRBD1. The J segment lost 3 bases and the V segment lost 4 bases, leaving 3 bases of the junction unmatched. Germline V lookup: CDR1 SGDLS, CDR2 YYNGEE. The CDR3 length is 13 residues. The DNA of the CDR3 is TGTGCCAGCAGCCCCGGGACAGACTATGGCTACACCTTC. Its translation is CASSPGTDYGYTF.

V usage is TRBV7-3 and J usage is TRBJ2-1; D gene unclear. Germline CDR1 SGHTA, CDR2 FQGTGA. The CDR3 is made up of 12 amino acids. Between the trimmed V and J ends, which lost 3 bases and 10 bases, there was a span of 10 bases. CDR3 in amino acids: CASSLLETEQFF. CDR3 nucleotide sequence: TGTGCCAGCAGCTTGCTAGAAACCGAGCAGTTCTTC.

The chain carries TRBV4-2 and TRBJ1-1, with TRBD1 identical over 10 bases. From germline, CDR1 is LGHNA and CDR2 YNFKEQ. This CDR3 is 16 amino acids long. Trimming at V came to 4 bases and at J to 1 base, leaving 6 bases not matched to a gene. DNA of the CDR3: TGTGCCAGCAGCCTCGGAAGGACAGGGGGGAACACTGAAGCTTTCTTT. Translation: CASSLGRTGGNTEAFF.

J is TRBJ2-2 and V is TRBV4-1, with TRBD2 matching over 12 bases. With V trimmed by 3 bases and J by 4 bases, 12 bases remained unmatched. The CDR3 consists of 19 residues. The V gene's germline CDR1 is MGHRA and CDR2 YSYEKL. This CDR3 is CASSQAPSGGVGGTGELFF. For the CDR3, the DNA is TGCGCCAGCAGCCAGGCTCCTAGCGGGGGGGTTGGAGGCACCGGGGAGCTGTTTTTT.

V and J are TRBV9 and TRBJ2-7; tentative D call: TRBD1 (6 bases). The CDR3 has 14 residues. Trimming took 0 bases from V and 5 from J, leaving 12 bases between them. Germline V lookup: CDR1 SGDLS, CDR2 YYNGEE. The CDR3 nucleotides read TGTGCCAGCAGCGTAGTGGGGACATCAGACGAGCAGTACTTC. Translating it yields CASSVVGTSDEQYF.

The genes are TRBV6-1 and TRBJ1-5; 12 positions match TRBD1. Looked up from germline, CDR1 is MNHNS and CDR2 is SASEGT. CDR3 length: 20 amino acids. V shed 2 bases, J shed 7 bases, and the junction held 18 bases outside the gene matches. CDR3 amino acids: CASSERNFKPGQGARQPQHF. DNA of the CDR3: TGTGCCAGCAGTGAACGAAACTTCAAACCGGGACAGGGGGCTCGCCAGCCCCAGCATTTT.